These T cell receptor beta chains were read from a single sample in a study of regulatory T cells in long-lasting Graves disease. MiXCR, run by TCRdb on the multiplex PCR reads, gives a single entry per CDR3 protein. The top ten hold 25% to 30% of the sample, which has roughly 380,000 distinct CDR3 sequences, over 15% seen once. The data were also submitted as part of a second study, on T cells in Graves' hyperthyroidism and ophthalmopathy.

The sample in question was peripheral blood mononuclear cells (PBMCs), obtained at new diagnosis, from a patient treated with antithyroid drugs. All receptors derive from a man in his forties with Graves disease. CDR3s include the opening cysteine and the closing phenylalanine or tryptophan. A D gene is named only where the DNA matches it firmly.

CASSEGVTVYNSPLHF	TRBJ1-6	TRBV6-1	-
CASSQEGGAWTEAFF	TRBJ1-1	TRBV3-1	TRBD1
CASSQGLAGNWGTDTQYF	TRBJ2-3	TRBV2	TRBD2
CASSLTALGTEAFF	TRBJ1-1	TRBV7-9	-
CASRGTSGGPTDTQYF	TRBJ2-3	TRBV6-1	TRBD2
CAWSGTSGGAPETQYF	TRBJ2-5	TRBV30	TRBD2
CASSPLAGAYNEQFF	TRBJ2-1	TRBV18	TRBD2
CASSVQRGGEDTQYF	TRBJ2-3	TRBV2	TRBD2
CASSEAGDEQFF	TRBJ2-1	TRBV7-9	-
CASSAPGQGVYEQYF	TRBJ2-7	TRBV9	TRBD1
CASREPGTGYNEQFF	TRBJ2-1	TRBV11-3	TRBD1
CASSLGRADTIYF	TRBJ1-3	TRBV5-1	-
CASSPDSLAQYF	TRBJ2-5	TRBV3-1	-
CASSYSVTPYNEQFF	TRBJ2-1	TRBV6-5	-
CASSPGTGGYGYTF	TRBJ1-2	TRBV5-1	TRBD1
CASREGRTLGALFF	TRBJ2-2	TRBV6-1	-
CASSLDSGHGVENEQFF	TRBJ2-1	TRBV28	-
CASRDSSGGSYEQYF	TRBJ2-7	TRBV11-3	TRBD2
CASSPRGSGDYEQYF	TRBJ2-7	TRBV13	TRBD2
CASSFGHTAYEQYF	TRBJ2-7	TRBV6-2/TRBV6-3	-
CASSYSGQGYEQYF	TRBJ2-7	TRBV11-1	TRBD1
CASSLDSPLSYEQYF	TRBJ2-7	TRBV5-1	-
CASKGTGEGGELFF	TRBJ2-2	TRBV12-3/TRBV12-4	TRBD2
CSDTDRTYTEAFF	TRBJ1-1	TRBV29-1	TRBD1
CATSELGSGEQYF	TRBJ2-7	TRBV24-1	-
CASSLSGRGRGEQYF	TRBJ2-7	TRBV27	-
CATRDSLRTGELFF	TRBJ2-2	TRBV19	-
CASSLWREQYF	TRBJ2-7	TRBV28	-
CSAQGGFTGELFF	TRBJ2-2	TRBV20-1	TRBD1
CSASMSAYSSYEQYF	TRBJ2-7	TRBV20-1	-
CASSFLTGRSGELFF	TRBJ2-2	TRBV5-1	-
CAIRDVAGGNYEQFF	TRBJ2-1	TRBV10-3	TRBD2
CASGLRAGETQYF	TRBJ2-5	TRBV10-2	-
CASSQSRTEAFF	TRBJ1-1	TRBV7-2	-
CSAPGWQGGEQFF	TRBJ2-1	TRBV20-1	-
CASSQGQGRPQHF	TRBJ1-5	TRBV3-1	-
CASSRTGGSAEAFF	TRBJ1-1	TRBV6-4	TRBD1
CASSVWDEDTEAFF	TRBJ1-1	TRBV9	-
CASGSGVPRYF	TRBJ2-3	TRBV12-5	-
CASSFTGQGSETQYF	TRBJ2-5	TRBV28	TRBD1
CASSLAAVSFNYGYTF	TRBJ1-2	TRBV5-6	-
CASSPGPASSGNTIYF	TRBJ1-3	TRBV19	-
CASNENREQPQHF	TRBJ1-5	TRBV19	-
CSAPMLGRPQYF	TRBJ2-3	TRBV20-1	-
CASSQTPGANYGYTF	TRBJ1-2	TRBV7-9	-
CASSAVFNTEAFF	TRBJ1-1	TRBV10-1	-
CASSPRGGGIGTQYF	TRBJ2-5	TRBV27	TRBD2
CASSLFRTGYEQYF	TRBJ2-7	TRBV13	-
CATQGQGASSSYNEQFF	TRBJ2-1	TRBV24-1	TRBD1